The T cell receptor beta chain under discussion was sequenced for a study of CD4+ T cells in melanoma. Sequencing was performed with immunoSEQ multiplex PCR; in TCRdb, only in-frame clones are kept and a portion is missing. The table records some 21,000 clones, about three quarters of them present only once. The CDR3 sequence is 13 residues long. Trimming cost V 5 bases and J 7 bases, with 15 bases left between them. Germline V gives CDR1 SNHLY, CDR2 FYNNEI. The sequence was collected from a human donor with melanoma. The chain carries TRBV2 and TRBJ2-7; D is ambiguous. The CDR3 DNA follows: TGTGCCAGCAGTTACCTAGTTGAGTCGGAGCAGTACTTC. Translating it yields CASSYLVESEQYF.